The present T cell receptor beta chain was sequenced within a study of T cells in Graves' hyperthyroidism and ophthalmopathy. Study-level background: At initial diagnosis, before any treatment had begun, peripheral blood was obtained.

The TCR beta CDR3 regions underwent amplification using RNA transcripts as the source. Initially, a first-round RT-PCR of the TCR CDR3 employed the HTBI primer set. TCRdb called the multiplex PCR reads again in MiXCR, with one record for every CDR3 protein. This sample yields 200,000 to 300,000 distinct CDR3 sequences, of which around 24% are seen a single time; about a third belongs to the top ten. Germline lookup yields CDR1 SQVTM and CDR2 ANQGSEA. The V gene lost 7 bases and the J gene lost 5 bases, with 11 bases spanning the gap. The CDR3 covers 11 residues. Notes on the study in general: Blood also showed most of the thyroid clonotypes that were expanded above 0.001.

Of note for this clonotype: No antigen is known for it.

Sample: blood. This receptor was identified in a woman in her thirties or forties with Graves' ophthalmopathy. This chain connects TRBV29-1 to TRBJ1-1; D is unresolved. This CDR3 reads CSGFRSTEAFF. DNA of the CDR3: TGCAGCGGCTTCAGGAGTACTGAAGCTTTCTTT.